Listed below are T cell receptor beta chains from one sample, sequenced in a study of technical replicates of blood from a few donors. Profiling relied on immunoSEQ multiplex PCR, and the TCRdb table lists in-frame clones only, not all of them. This table has 65,000 to 95,000 clones, 75% to 95% appearing once. The sequenced sample was T cells isolated from PBMCs. Receptors were obtained from a human donor in good health. Each CDR3 is given without its conserved first and last residue.

V	CDR3
TRBV28	ASSLGGLKF
TRBV4-1	ASRSLAGNHEQY
TRBV6-1	ASSEERTRGYT
TRBV29-1	SVESLPQGLSGYT
TRBV7-3	ASSPQSRGETQY
TRBV18	ASSPPIQVLGNTIY
TRBV11-3	ASSIYRGESEKLF
TRBV5-1	ASSERMNTGELF
TRBV19	ASSSGLAGAPEQY
TRBV5-4	ASSWVQGTLEYNEQF
TRBV5-1	ASSLALAGGYEQY
TRBV27	ASSLSAGGRGDTQY
TRBV25-1	ASSTRGIYEQY
TRBV30	AWSQAPIYEQY
TRBV7-8	ASSLGPTSSYEQY